This TCR beta chain was found in a study of shared clonotypes between healthy human individuals. TCRdb's copy holds only in-frame clones and misses some; the assay was immunoSEQ multiplex PCR. The sample holds about 680,000 clones, roughly 73% seen once. What was sequenced was memory CD4+ T cells sorted from blood. Subset described: CD45RA-negative fraction. The source is a woman aged 30 to 39 in good health.

The CDR3 DNA is TGTGCCAGCAAACAGGGGCGGGAAGGTAACTATGGCTACACCTTC. Translation gives CASKQGREGNYGYTF. The V call is TRBV27, the J call TRBJ1-2; 7 positions match TRBD1. CDR3 length: 15 residues. V shed 7 bases and J 1 base; nucleotides not matched to a gene: 9. From germline, CDR1 is MNHEY and CDR2 SMNVEV (reference sequence).